This T cell receptor (beta chain) was recorded in a study of T cell responses to AZD1222 COVID-19 vaccine. In the case of this clone: The antigen is undetermined.

The CDR3 is 14 amino acids. The germline V gene has CDR1 SGHDT and CDR2 YYEEEE. The V gene end was trimmed by 4 bases and the J gene end by 7 bases; junction bases not matched to a gene: 2. Overall study results and limits: The donors showed a predominance of white British ancestry and of females, with possible underestimation of clonal diversity.

Method: immunoSEQ multiplex PCR; TCRdb's copy keeps in-frame clones and lacks some. The sample has 100,000 to 140,000 clones; approximately 90% are singletons. The chain carries TRBV5-6 and TRBJ1-6, with TRBD1 matching over 10 bases. Sequenced material: peripheral blood, taken 28 days after the second AZD1222 dose. This clonotype was sampled from an adult who received the AZD1222 COVID-19 vaccine. The CDR3 nucleotides read TGTGCCAGCAGCGGGGACAGGGGAAATTCACCCCTCCACTTT. This encodes CASSGDRGNSPLHF.